This TCR beta chain was observed in a study of OX40 agonist ivuxolimab in advanced cancers. Study observations and caveats: Low levels of normalized T-cell clonal expansion also appeared in some nonresponders. At doses 0.1 to 3.0 mg/kg, CD4+ and CD8+ clones expanded.

Here immunoSEQ multiplex PCR was the method, and the copy in TCRdb shows in-frame clones only, minus some. The repertoire holds thousands of clones, with 70% to 75% as singletons. The junction had 6 bases not matched to a gene; V was cut back by 2 bases and J by 9 bases. CDR3 length equals 14 residues. Germline CDR1 reads SGDLS; CDR2 reads YYNGEE. Comment on this clone: Its antigen is unknown.

The sequences come from CD4+ or CD8+ T cells sorted from blood, collected in a trial of the OX40 agonist ivuxolimab. This chain connects TRBV9 to TRBJ2-1; 9 positions match TRBD2. The receptor was derived from an adult with an advanced solid tumor such as melanoma, head and neck, liver or kidney cancer. CDR3 coding DNA: TGTGCCAGCAGCGTCAGCGGGGGGTTCGGTGAGCAGTTCTTC. It encodes CASSVSGGFGEQFF.